A single sample gave rise to the 7 T cell receptor beta chains below, sequenced in a study of cytomegalovirus exposure and HLA in healthy donors. Produced via immunoSEQ multiplex PCR; TCRdb's table is partial and in-frame only. The repertoire holds hundreds of thousands of clones, with just over 85% as singletons. The sequenced material came from PBMCs. The receptors stem from a woman aged 18-29 years in good health and CMV-seronegative.

This chain joins TRBV5-1 and TRBJ2-1, with TRBD2 matching 11 bases. CDR3 size: 16 residues. Per the germline V gene, CDR1 is SGHRS and CDR2 is YFSETQ. The V segment lost 2 bases and the J segment 9 bases; nucleotides outside the gene matches: 10. The CDR3 DNA reads TGCGCCAGCAGCTTCTCGGCTAGCGGGGGGACGGGTGAGCAGTTCTTC. This translates into CASSFSASGGTGEQFF.

V and J are TRBV5-6 and TRBJ1-6; 9 bases line up with TRBD1. Losses at the gene ends were 4 bases for V and 8 bases for J; bases not matched to a gene: 4. CDR3 length: 14 amino acids. CDR1 is SGHDT and CDR2 is YYEEEE in the germline V gene. This CDR3 is CASSGDRVDSPLHF. The DNA for the CDR3 is TGTGCCAGCAGCGGGGACAGGGTGGATTCACCCCTCCACTTT.

V is TRBV10-3 and J is TRBJ2-5, with no clear D. V lost 4 bases, J lost 1 base, and 7 bases lay in between. Germline V gene sequence: CDR1 ENHRY, CDR2 SYGVKD. The CDR3 sequence is 13 residues long. CDR3 coding DNA: TGTGCCATCAGTGCCGACTTCCAAGAGACCCAGTACTTC. Protein sequence: CAISADFQETQYF.

This chain joins TRBV4-1 and TRBJ2-7; 9 bases align to TRBD1. Germline V gene sequence: CDR1 MGHRA, CDR2 YSYEKL. Unmatched junction bases numbered 2, after V lost 1 base and J lost 10 bases. The CDR3 is 12 residues long. The CDR3 here is CASSQGDRVQYF. In DNA, the CDR3 is TGCGCCAGCAGCCAAGGGGACAGGGTTCAGTACTTC.

The chain is built from TRBV6-1 and TRBJ2-2; D is unresolved. The V gene lost 10 bases and the J gene lost 5 bases, with 8 bases spanning the gap. The germline V gene has CDR1 MNHNS and CDR2 SASEGT. The CDR3 runs to 11 residues. The CDR3 region is CATSRTGELFF. The CDR3 nucleotides read TGTGCCACCTCACGGACCGGGGAGCTGTTTTTT.

The V gene is TRBV30, the J gene TRBJ1-2, with D possibly being TRBD1 (5 bases). Germline CDR1 reads GTSNPN; CDR2 reads SVGIG (reference sequence). The CDR3 totals 11 residues. With 8 bases removed from V and 8 bases from J, the gap between germline ends came to 15 bases. The CDR3 DNA is TGTGCCCGGGTGCAGGGTAGCGGCTACACCTTC. Amino acids: CARVQGSGYTF. The entire variable domain, with the rest obtained from reference TRBV30 and TRBJ1-2, is as follows: SQTIHQWPATLVQPVGSPLSLECTVEGTSNPNLYWYRQAAGRGLQLLFYSVGIGQISSEVPQNLSASRPQDRQFILSSKKLLLSDSGFYLCARVQGSGYTFGSGTRLTVV.

The chain employs TRBV28 and TRBJ1-1; D call uncertain. Trimming removed 5 bases from V and 0 bases from J, with 13 bases in between. The length of the CDR3 is 15 residues. Germline assignment: CDR1 MDHEN and CDR2 SYDVKM. CDR3: CASSAPRTVNTEAFF. The CDR3 nucleotides are TGTGCCAGCAGTGCACCACGTACAGTGAACACTGAAGCTTTCTTT.